There are a few counts of the clone carrying this TCR beta chain. Measured with immunoSEQ multiplex PCR; TCRdb has only the in-frame clones, and not every one. Among some 44,000 clones listed, more than 70% were seen once. This specimen belongs to a study of OX40 agonist ivuxolimab in advanced cancers. About the research overall: With ivuxolimab, an agonistic anti-OX40 (CD134) antibody, patients were treated. The dose-escalation cohort was around 83% male, with a mean age of 60 years, ranging roughly 20 to 90.

Germline CDR1 SGHAT, CDR2 FQDESV (reference sequence). There are 11 residues in the CDR3. Trimming removed 1 base at V and 8 bases at J, with 3 bases between. The receptor comes from an adult with an advanced solid tumor such as melanoma, head and neck, liver or kidney cancer. The sequenced sample was CD4+ or CD8+ T cells sorted from blood, obtained in a trial of the OX40 agonist ivuxolimab. This sequence joins TRBV11-1 and TRBJ2-1, with D uncertain. CDR3 coding DNA: TGTGCCAGCAGCTTAGGGTATGAGCAGTTCTTC. It encodes CASSLGYEQFF.